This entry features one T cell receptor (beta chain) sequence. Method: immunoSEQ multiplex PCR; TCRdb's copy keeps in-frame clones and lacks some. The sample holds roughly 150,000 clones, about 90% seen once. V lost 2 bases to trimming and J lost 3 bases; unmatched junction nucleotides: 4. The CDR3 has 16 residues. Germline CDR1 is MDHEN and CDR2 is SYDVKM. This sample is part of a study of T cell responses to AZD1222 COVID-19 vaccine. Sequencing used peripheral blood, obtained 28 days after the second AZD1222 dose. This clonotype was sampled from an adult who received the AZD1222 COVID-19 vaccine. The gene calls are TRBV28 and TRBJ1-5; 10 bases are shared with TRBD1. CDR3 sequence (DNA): TGTGCCAGCAGTTTAGGGACAGGGGCGAACAATCAGCCCCAGCATTTT. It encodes CASSLGTGANNQPQHF.